The source of this T cell receptor beta chain is a study of identical twins. This clonotype came up many times. Its specificity is unknown. Study-wide results and limits: In zero-insertion analyses, partial confounding could arise from invariant MAIT and iNKT cells.

Each CDR3 protein gets one entry after TCRdb re-called the 5' RACE reads with MiXCR. The table has approximately 680,000 distinct CDR3 sequences, less than 9% seen once. The CDR3 extends over 16 amino acids. Germline CDR1 is MNHNS and CDR2 is SASEGT. The V end lost 5 bases, the J end lost 0 bases, and 15 bases lay between the germline ends. These data also featured in a second study, about yellow fever vaccine responses in identical twins.

Material: PBMCs. The TCR sequence derives from a woman between 18 and 29 years old in good health. J is TRBJ2-3 and V is TRBV6-1, with D unclear. The CDR3 bases are TGTGCCAGCAGTACCCTCGGAGTGAGGAGCACAGATACGCAGTATTTT. Amino acids: CASSTLGVRSTDTQYF.